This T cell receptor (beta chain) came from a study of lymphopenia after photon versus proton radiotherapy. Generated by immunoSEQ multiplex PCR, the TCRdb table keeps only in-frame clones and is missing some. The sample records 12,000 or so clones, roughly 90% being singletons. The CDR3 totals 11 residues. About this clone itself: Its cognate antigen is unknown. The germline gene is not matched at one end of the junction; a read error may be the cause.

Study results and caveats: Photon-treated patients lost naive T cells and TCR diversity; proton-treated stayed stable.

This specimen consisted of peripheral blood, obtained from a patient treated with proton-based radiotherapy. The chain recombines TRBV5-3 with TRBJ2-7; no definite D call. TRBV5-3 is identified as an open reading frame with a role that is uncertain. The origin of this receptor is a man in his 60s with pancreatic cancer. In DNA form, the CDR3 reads TGTGCCAGCAGCTTGATGGGCAAGTTGCACTTC. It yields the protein CASSLMGKLHF.